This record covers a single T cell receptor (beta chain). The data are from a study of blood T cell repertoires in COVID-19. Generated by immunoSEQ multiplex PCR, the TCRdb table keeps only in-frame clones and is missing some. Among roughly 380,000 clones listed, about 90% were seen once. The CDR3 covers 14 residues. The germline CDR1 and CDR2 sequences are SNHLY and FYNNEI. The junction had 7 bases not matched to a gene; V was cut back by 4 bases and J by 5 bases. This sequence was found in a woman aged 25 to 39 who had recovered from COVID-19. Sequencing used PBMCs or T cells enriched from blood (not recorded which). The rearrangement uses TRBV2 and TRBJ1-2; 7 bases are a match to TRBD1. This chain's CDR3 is CASSVGQVPYGYTF. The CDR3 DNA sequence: TGTGCCAGCAGTGTTGGACAGGTCCCGTATGGCTACACCTTC.